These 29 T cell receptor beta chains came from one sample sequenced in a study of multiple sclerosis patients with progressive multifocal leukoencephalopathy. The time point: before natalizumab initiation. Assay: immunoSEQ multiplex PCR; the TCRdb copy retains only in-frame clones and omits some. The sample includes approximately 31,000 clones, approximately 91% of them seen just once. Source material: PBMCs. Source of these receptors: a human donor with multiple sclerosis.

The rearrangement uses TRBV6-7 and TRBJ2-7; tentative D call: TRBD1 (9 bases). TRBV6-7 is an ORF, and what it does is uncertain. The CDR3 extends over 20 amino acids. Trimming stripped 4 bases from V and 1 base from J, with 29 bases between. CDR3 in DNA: TGTGCCAGCAGTTCTCGGACAGGGGCGAGACTAGCGCCAAAATCCTACGAGCAGTACTTC. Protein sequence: CASSSRTGARLAPKSYEQYF.

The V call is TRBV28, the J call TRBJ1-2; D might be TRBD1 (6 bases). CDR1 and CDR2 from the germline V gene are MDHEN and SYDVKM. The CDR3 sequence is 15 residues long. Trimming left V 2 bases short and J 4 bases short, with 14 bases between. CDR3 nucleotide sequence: TGTGCCAGCAGTTTAGAGGACAGACCAGCCTATGGCTACACCTTC. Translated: CASSLEDRPAYGYTF.

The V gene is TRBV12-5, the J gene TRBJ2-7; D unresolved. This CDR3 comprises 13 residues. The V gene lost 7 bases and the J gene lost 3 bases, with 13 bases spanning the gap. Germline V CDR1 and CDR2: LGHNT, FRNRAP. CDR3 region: CASVLGPGYEQYF. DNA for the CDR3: TGTGCTAGTGTCCTGGGCCCCGGCTACGAGCAGTACTTC.

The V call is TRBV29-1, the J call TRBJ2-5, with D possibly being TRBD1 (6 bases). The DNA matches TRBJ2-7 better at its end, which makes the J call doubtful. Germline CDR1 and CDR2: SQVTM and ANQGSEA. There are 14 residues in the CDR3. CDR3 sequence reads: CSVGAETGPYEQYF. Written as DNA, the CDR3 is TGCAGCGTTGGGGCCGAGACAGGACCCTACGAGCAGTACTTC.

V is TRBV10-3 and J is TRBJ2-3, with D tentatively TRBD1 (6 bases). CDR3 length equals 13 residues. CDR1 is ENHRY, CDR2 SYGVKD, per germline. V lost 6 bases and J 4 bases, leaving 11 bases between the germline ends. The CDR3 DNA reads TGTGCCATCAGGCCGGACAGCTCAGATACGCAGTATTTT. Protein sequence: CAIRPDSSDTQYF.

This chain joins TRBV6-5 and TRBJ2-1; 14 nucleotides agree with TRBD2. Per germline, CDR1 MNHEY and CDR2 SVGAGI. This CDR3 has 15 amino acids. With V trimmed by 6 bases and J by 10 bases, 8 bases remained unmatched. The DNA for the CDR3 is TGTGCCAGCAGACCGACTAGCGGGAGGGCATTCGAGCAGTTCTTC. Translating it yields CASRPTSGRAFEQFF.

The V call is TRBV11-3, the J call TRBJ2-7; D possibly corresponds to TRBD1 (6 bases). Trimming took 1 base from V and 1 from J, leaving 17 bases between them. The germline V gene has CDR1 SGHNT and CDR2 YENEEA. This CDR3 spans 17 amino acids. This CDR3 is CASSLGRGFQGSYEQYF. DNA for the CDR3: TGTGCCAGCAGCTTAGGCCGGGGCTTTCAGGGGTCCTACGAGCAGTACTTC.

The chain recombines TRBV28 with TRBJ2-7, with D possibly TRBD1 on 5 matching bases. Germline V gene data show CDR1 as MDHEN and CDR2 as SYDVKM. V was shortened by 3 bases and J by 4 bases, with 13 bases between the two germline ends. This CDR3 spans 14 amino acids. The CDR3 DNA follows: TGTGCCAGCAGTTTCCGGCAGGGAACTTACGAGCAGTACTTC. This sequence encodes CASSFRQGTYEQYF.

CDR3 DNA: TGTGCCAGCAGTACCGGGACGGCCAATCAGCCCCAGCATTTT. It codes for CASSTGTANQPQHF. The J gene is TRBJ1-5, the V gene TRBV27; tentatively, D is TRBD1 (5 bases). Germline assignment: CDR1 MNHEY and CDR2 SMNVEV (reference sequence). Between the trimmed V and J ends, which lost 5 bases and 3 bases, there was a span of 11 bases. The CDR3 loop spans 14 amino acids.

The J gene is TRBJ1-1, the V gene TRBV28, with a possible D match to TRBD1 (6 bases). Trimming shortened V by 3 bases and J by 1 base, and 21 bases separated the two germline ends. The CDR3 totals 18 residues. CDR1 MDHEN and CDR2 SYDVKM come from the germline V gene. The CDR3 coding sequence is TGTGCCAGCAGTTTTACCGGGAGGGGGGCCCTGCGGAACACTGAAGCTTTCTTT. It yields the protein CASSFTGRGALRNTEAFF.

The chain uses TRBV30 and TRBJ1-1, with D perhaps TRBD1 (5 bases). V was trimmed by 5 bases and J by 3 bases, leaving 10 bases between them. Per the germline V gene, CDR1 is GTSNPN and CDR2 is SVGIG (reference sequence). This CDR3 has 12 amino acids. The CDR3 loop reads CAWSWGDTEAFF. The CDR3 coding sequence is TGTGCCTGGTCCTGGGGGGACACTGAAGCTTTCTTT.

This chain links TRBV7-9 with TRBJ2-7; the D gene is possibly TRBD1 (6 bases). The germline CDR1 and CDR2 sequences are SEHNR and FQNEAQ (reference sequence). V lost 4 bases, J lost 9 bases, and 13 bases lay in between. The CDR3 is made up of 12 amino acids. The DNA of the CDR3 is TGTGCCAGCAGCTCGGACAGTTTCGGGCAGTACTTC. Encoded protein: CASSSDSFGQYF. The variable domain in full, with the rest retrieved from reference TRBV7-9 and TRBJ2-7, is DTGVSQNPRHKITKRGQNVTFRCDPISEHNRLYWYRQTLGQGPEFLTYFQNEAQLEKSRLLSDRFSAERPKGSFSTLEIQRTEQGDSAMYLCASSSDSFGQYFGPGTRLTVT.

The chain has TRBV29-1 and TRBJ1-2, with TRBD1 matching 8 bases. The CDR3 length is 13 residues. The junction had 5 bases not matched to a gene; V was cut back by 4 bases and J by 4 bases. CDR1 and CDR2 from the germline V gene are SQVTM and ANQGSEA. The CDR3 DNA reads TGCAGCGTTGTAGACCAGGGGGCCTATGGCTACACCTTC. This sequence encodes CSVVDQGAYGYTF.

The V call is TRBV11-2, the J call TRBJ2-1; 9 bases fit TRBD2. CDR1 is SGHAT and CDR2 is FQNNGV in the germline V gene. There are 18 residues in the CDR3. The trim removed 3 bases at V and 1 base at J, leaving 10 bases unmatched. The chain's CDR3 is CASSFSSGRRGSYNEQFF. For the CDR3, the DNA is TGTGCCAGCAGCTTTTCCAGCGGGAGGAGAGGATCCTACAATGAGCAGTTCTTC.

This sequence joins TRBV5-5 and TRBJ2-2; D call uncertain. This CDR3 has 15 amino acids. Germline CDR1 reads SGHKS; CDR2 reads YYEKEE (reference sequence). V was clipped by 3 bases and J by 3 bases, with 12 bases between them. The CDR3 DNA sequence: TGTGCCAGCAGCTCGTTCGATAGAGACACCGGGGAGCTGTTTTTT. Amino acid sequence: CASSSFDRDTGELFF.

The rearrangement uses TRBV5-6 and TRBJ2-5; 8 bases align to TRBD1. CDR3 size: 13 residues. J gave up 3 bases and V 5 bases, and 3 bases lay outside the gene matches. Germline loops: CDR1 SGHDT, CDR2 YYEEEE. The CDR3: CASREDREETQYF. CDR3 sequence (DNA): TGTGCCAGCAGAGAGGACAGGGAAGAGACCCAGTACTTC.

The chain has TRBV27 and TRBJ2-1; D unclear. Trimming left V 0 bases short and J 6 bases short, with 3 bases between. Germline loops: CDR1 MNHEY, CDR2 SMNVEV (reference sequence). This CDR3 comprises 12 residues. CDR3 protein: CASSLSPNEQFF. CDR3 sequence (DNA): TGTGCCAGCAGTTTATCCCCCAATGAGCAGTTCTTC.

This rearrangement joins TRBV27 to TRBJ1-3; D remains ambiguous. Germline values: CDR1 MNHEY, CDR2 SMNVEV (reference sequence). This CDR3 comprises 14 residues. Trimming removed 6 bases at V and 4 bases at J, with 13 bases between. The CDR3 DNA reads TGTGCCAGCAGGGGAGGGTCGGGAGGAAACACCATATATTTT. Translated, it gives CASRGGSGGNTIYF.

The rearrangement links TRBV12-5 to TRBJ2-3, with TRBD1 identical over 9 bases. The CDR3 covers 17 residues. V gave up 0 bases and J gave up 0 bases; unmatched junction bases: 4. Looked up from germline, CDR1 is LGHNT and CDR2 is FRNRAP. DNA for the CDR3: TGTGCTAGTGGTTTGGTACAGGGGGCCACTAGCACAGATACGCAGTATTTT. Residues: CASGLVQGATSTDTQYF.

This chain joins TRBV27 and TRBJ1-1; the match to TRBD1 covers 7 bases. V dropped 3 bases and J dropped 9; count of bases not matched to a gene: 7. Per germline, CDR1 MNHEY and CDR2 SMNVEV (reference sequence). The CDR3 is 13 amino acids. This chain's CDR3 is CASSFLGQPKAFF. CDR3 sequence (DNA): TGTGCCAGCAGTTTCTTGGGACAGCCTAAAGCTTTCTTT.

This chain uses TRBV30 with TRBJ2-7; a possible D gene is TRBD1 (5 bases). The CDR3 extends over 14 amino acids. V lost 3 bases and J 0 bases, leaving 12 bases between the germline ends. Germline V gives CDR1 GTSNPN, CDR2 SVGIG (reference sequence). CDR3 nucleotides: TGTGCCTGGAGCCAGGGTATCACCTCCTACGAGCAGTACTTC. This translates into CAWSQGITSYEQYF.

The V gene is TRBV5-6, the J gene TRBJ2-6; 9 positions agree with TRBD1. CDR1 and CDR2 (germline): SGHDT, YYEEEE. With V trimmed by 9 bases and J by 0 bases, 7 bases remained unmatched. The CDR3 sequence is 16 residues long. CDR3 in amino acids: CATAGQGSSGANVLTF. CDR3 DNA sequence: TGTGCCACCGCGGGACAGGGAAGCTCTGGGGCCAACGTCCTGACTTTC.

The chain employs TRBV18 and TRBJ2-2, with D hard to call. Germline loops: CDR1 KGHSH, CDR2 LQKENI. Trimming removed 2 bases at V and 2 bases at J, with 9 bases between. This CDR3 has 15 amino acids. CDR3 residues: CASSPTDLNTGELFF. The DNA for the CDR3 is TGTGCCAGCTCACCAACCGACTTAAACACCGGGGAGCTGTTTTTT. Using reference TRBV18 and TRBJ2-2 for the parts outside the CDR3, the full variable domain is NAGVMQNPRHLVRRRGQEARLRCSPMKGHSHVYWYRQLPEEGLKFMVYLQKENIIDESGMPKERFSAEFPKEGPSILRIQQVVRGDSAAYFCASSPTDLNTGELFFGEGSRLTVL.

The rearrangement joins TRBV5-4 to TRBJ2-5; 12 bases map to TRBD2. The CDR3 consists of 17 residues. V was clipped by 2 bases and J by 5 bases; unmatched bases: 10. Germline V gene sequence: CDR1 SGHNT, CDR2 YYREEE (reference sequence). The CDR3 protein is CASSFATLAGGRETQYF. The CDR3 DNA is TGTGCCAGCAGCTTCGCCACACTAGCGGGAGGCCGGGAGACCCAGTACTTC.

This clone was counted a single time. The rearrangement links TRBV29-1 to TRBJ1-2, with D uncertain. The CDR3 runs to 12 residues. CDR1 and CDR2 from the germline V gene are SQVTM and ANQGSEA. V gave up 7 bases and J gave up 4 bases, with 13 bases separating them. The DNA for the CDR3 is TGCAGCGCCGGGGAACCGTCCTATGGCTACACCTTC. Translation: CSAGEPSYGYTF.

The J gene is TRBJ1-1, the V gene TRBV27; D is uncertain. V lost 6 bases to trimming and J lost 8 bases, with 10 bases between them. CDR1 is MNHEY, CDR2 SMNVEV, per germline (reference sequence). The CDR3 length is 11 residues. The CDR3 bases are TGTGCCAGCAGGCTAGCCGGGGAAGCTTTCTTT. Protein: CASRLAGEAFF.

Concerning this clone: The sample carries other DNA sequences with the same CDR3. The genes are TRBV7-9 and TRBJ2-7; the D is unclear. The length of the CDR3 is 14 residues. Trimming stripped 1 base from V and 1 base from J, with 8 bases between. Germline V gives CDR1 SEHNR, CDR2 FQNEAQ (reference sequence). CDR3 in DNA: TGTGCCAGCAGCTTAGGCCCTCCATCCTACGAGCAGTACTTC. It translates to CASSLGPPSYEQYF.

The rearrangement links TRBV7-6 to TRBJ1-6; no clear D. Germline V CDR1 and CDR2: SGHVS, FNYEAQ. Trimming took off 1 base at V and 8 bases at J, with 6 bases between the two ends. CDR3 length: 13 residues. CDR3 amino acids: CASSLGGDSPLHF. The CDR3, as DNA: TGTGCCAGCAGCTTAGGCGGGGATTCACCCCTCCACTTT. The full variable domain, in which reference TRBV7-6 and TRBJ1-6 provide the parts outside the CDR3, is GAGVSQSPRYKVTKRGQDVALRCDPISGHVSLYWYRQALGQGPEFLTYFNYEAQQDKSGLPNDRFSAERPEGSISTLTIQRTEQRDSAMYRCASSLGGDSPLHFGNGTRLTVT.

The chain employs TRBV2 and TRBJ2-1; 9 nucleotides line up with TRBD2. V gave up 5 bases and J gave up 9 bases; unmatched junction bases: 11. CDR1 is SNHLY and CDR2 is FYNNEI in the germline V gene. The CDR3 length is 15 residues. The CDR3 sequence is CASSPAGGRGGEQFF. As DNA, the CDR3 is TGTGCCAGCAGTCCAGCGGGAGGAAGAGGTGGTGAGCAGTTCTTC.